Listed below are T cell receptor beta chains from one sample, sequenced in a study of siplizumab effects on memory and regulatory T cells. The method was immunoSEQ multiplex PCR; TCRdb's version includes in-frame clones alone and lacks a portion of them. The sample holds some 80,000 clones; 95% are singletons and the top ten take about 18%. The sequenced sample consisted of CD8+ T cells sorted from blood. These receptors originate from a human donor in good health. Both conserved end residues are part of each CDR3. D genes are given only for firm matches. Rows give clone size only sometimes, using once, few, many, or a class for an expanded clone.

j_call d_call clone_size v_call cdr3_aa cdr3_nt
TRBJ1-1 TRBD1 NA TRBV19 CASSIIVALAGGGTEAFF TGTGCCAGTAGTATAATTGTTGCGCTGGCAGGGGGTGGCACTGAAGCTTTCTTT
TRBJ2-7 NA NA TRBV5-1 CASSLGQWGYEQYF TGCGCCAGCAGCTTGGGACAATGGGGCTACGAGCAGTACTTC
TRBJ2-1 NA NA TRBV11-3 CASSHRQPEQFF TGTGCCAGCAGCCACAGACAACCGGAGCAGTTCTTC
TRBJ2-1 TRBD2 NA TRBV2 CAIIRSGSPDEQFF TGTGCTATCATCCGTAGCGGGAGCCCGGATGAGCAGTTCTTC
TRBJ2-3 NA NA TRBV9 CASSVGLALDTQYF TGTGCCAGCAGCGTAGGGTTAGCGTTAGATACGCAGTATTTT
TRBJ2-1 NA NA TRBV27 CASSSTYNEQFF TGTGCCAGCAGTTCAACCTACAATGAGCAGTTCTTC
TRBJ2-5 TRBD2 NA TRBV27 CASSQLAGVRETQYF TGTGCCAGCAGCCAACTAGCGGGAGTGAGGGAGACCCAGTACTTC
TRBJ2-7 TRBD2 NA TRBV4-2 CASSHGLAGTYEQYF TGTGCCAGCAGCCACGGACTAGCGGGCACCTACGAGCAGTACTTC
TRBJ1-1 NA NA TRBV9 CASSPRPNTEAFF TGTGCCAGCAGCCCACGACCAAACACTGAAGCTTTCTTT
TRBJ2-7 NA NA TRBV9 CASSAPLEREQYF TGTGCCAGCAGCGCCCCACTCGAACGGGAACAGTACTTC
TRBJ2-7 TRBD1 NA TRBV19 CASTTGTGGYEQYF TGTGCCAGTACCACTGGGACAGGGGGCTACGAGCAGTACTTC
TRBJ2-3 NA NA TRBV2 CASQGEAGVGDTQYF TGTGCCTCCCAGGGGGAAGCGGGAGTCGGAGATACGCAGTATTTT
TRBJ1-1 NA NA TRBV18 CASSPDLWGNTEAFF TGTGCCAGCTCACCAGATCTGTGGGGGAACACTGAAGCTTTCTTT
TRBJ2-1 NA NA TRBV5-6 CASSQTGSYNEQFF TGTGCCAGCAGCCAAACGGGGTCCTACAATGAGCAGTTCTTC
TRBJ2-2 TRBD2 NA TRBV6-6 CAGQREENSGELFF TGTGCCGGTCAGCGGGAGGAGAATTCCGGGGAGCTGTTTTTT
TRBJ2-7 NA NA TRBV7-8 CASSLARYEQYF TGTGCCAGCAGCTTAGCCCGGTACGAGCAGTACTTC
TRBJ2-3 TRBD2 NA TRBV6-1 CASSEGTTFRTDTQYF TGTGCCAGCAGTGAGGGGACTACCTTCAGGACAGATACGCAGTATTTT
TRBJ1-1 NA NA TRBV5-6 CASSSPPTEAFF TGTGCCAGCAGTTCACCCCCCACTGAAGCTTTCTTT
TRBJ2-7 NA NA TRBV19 CASSMGGGEYEQYF TGTGCCAGTAGTATGGGAGGGGGCGAATACGAGCAGTACTTC
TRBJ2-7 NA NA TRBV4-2 CASNQQIDSPYEQYF TGTGCCAGCAACCAACAAATTGACAGTCCCTACGAGCAGTACTTC
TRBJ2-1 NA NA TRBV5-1 CASSLASDEQFF TGCGCCAGCAGCTTGGCCAGCGATGAGCAGTTCTTC
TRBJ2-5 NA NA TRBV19 CASSMSQGGETQYF TGTGCCAGTAGTATGTCACAGGGTGGGGAGACCCAGTACTTC
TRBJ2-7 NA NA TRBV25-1 CASGYGGGRQYF TGTGCCAGCGGTTACGGAGGGGGCAGGCAGTACTTC
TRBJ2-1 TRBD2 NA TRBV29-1 CSVAGLAGILFQFF TGCAGCGTTGCAGGACTAGCGGGAATCTTATTTCAGTTCTTC
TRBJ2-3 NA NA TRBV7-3 CASSFWGTSSTDTQYF TGTGCCAGCAGCTTTTGGGGGACCTCTAGCACAGATACGCAGTATTTT
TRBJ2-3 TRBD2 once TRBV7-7 CASSLGAGGPDTQYF TGTGCTAGCAGCTTAGGAGCGGGAGGGCCCGATACGCAGTATTTT
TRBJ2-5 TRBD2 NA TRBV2 CASSTGLAGVAETQYF TGTGCCAGCAGTACCGGACTAGCGGGAGTAGCAGAGACCCAGTACTTC
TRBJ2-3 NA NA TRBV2 CASSEVTTSTDTQYF TGTGCCAGCAGTGAAGTAACCACTAGCACAGATACGCAGTATTTT
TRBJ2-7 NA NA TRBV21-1 CASSKVGTSGTYEQYF TGTGCCAGCAGCAAAGTGGGGACTAGCGGGACATACGAGCAGTACTTC
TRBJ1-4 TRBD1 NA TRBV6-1 CASSDKPPDRGLNEKLFF TGTGCCAGCAGTGACAAACCCCCCGACAGGGGGCTGAATGAAAAACTGTTTTTT
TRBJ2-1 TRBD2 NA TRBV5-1 CASSLGAGYEQFF TGCGCCAGCAGCCTAGGAGCGGGGTATGAGCAGTTCTTC
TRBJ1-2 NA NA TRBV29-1 CSVEARGPQGLYGYTF TGCAGCGTTGAGGCCCGGGGACCCCAGGGACTCTATGGCTACACCTTC
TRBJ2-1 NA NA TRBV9 CASSVGVGAYNEQFF TGTGCCAGCAGCGTAGGGGTGGGGGCCTACAATGAGCAGTTCTTC
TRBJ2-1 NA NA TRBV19 CASREFGNEQFF TGTGCCAGTAGAGAGTTCGGCAATGAGCAGTTCTTC
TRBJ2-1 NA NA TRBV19 CASSILENNEQFF TGTGCCAGTAGTATTCTAGAGAACAATGAGCAGTTCTTC
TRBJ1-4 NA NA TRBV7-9 CASSGDVNEKLFF TGTGCCAGCAGCGGGGATGTTAATGAAAAACTGTTTTTT
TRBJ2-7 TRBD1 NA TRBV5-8 CASSLGDRDYEQYF TGTGCCAGCAGCTTGGGGGACAGGGATTACGAGCAGTACTTC
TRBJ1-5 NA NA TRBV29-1 CSVEPTGQSPLGNQPQHF TGCAGCGTTGAACCCACGGGACAATCTCCCCTTGGCAATCAGCCCCAGCATTTT
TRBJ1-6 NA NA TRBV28 CASSFGATGNSPLHF TGTGCCAGCAGTTTCGGGGCAACGGGTAATTCACCCCTCCACTTT
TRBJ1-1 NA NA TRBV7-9 CASTHLGGLTEAFF TGTGCCAGCACCCACTTGGGGGGTCTGACTGAAGCTTTCTTT
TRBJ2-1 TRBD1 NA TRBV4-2 CASSHGQGARDEQFF TGTGCCAGCAGCCACGGACAGGGGGCGAGGGATGAGCAGTTCTTC
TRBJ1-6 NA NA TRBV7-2 CASSPLWTDNSPLHF TGTGCCAGCAGCCCTTTATGGACAGATAATTCACCCCTCCACTTT
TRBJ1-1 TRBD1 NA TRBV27 CASSLIFDRVKTEAFF TGTGCCAGCAGTTTAATCTTTGACAGGGTAAAAACTGAAGCTTTCTTT
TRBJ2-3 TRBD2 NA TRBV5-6 CASSRGREKRDTQYF TGTGCCAGCAGCCGCGGGCGGGAGAAACGAGATACGCAGTATTTT
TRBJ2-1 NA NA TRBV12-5 CASGLGYNEQFF TGTGCTAGTGGTTTGGGATACAATGAGCAGTTCTTC
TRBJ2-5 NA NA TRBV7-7 CASSLGGSVGETQYF TGTGCTAGCAGCTTAGGAGGTTCGGTTGGAGAGACCCAGTACTTC
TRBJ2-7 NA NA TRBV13 CASSLGLGSYYEQYF TGTGCCAGCAGCTTAGGCCTAGGATCTTACTACGAGCAGTACTTC
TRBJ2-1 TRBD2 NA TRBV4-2 CASSQETGGTYNEQFF TGTGCCAGCAGCCAAGAAACGGGAGGGACCTACAATGAGCAGTTCTTC
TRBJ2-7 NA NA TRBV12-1 CASRELGLILSYEQYF TGTGCCAGCAGAGAATTGGGACTCATACTTTCATACGAGCAGTACTTC
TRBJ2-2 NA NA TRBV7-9 CASSLARSTGELFF TGTGCCAGCAGCTTAGCGCGAAGCACCGGGGAGCTGTTTTTT